These 14 T cell receptor beta chains were sequenced from one sample in a study of blood T cell repertoires in COVID-19. The data were produced by immunoSEQ multiplex PCR, yet TCRdb's version contains in-frame clones alone and is incomplete. The table lists around 200,000 clones, around four fifths of them singletons. The material sequenced was peripheral blood. These receptors originate from a woman between 45 and 60 years old with acute or convalescent COVID-19.

This chain connects TRBV18 to TRBJ1-4, with D possibly TRBD1 on 6 matching bases. V was trimmed by 2 bases and J by 8 bases, leaving 21 bases between them. This CDR3 is built from 17 residues. CDR1 KGHSH and CDR2 LQKENI come from the germline V gene. As DNA, the CDR3 is TGTGCCAGCTCACCAACCACAAGCACAGGGCCTGGCGAAAAACTGTTTTTT. Translating gives CASSPTTSTGPGEKLFF.

This rearrangement joins TRBV27 to TRBJ1-6, with D maybe TRBD1 (6 bases). CDR3 length: 16 residues. Between the trimmed V and J ends, which lost 6 bases and 10 bases, there was a span of 22 bases. Germline loops: CDR1 MNHEY, CDR2 SMNVEV (reference sequence). As DNA, the CDR3 is TGTGCCAGCAGCAAACCTAAACAGGGAGAACCGTCACCCCTCCACTTT. Translated: CASSKPKQGEPSPLHF.

The chain carries TRBV6-6 and TRBJ2-7; 7 nucleotides agree with TRBD1. V was pared by 6 bases and J by 6 bases, with 5 bases of the junction left unmatched. The CDR3 totals 12 residues. Germline lookup yields CDR1 MNHNY and CDR2 SVGAGI (reference sequence). As DNA, the CDR3 is TGTGCCAGCAGCCAAGACAGGGCCGAGCAGTACTTC. It yields the protein CASSQDRAEQYF.

This chain connects TRBV7-2 to TRBJ2-5, with D uncertain. Trimming removed 7 bases at V and 2 bases at J, with 5 bases between. Germline assignment: CDR1 SGHTA and CDR2 FQGNSA. The length of the CDR3 is 11 residues. CDR3 bases: TGTGCCAGCACCTCTCAAGAGACCCAGTACTTC. Translating gives CASTSQETQYF.

V gene TRBV6-5 combines with J gene TRBJ2-3, with TRBD1 matching 10 bases. Germline assignment: CDR1 MNHEY and CDR2 SVGAGI. The CDR3 runs to 15 residues. Losses at the gene ends were 6 bases for V and 1 base for J; bases not matched to a gene: 4. The CDR3 DNA sequence: TGTGCCAGCAGGGCCGGGACAGGGGGCACAGATACGCAGTATTTT. It encodes CASRAGTGGTDTQYF.

J is TRBJ1-6 and V is TRBV4-1, with D possibly TRBD1 on 5 matching bases. The CDR3 contains 16 residues. Trimming removed 4 bases from V and 5 bases from J, with 15 bases in between. Per the germline V gene, CDR1 is MGHRA and CDR2 is YSYEKL. Here the CDR3 reads CASSPKDTGDNSPLHF. CDR3 nucleotide sequence: TGCGCCAGCAGCCCCAAGGACACTGGAGATAATTCACCCCTCCACTTT.

The V and J genes are TRBV7-9 and TRBJ1-5; TRBD1 matches at 8 bases. J was trimmed by 4 bases and V by 5 bases; bases with no gene match: 10. The CDR3 runs to 16 residues. Germline-derived CDR1 and CDR2 are SEHNR and FQNEAQ (reference sequence). The CDR3 DNA sequence: TGTGCCAGCAGCGATACTGACAGGGGCGATAATCAGCCCCAGCATTTT. This encodes CASSDTDRGDNQPQHF.

This clone was counted only a few times. The V and J genes are TRBV27 and TRBJ1-1; no firm D call. The CDR3 sequence is 15 residues long. V was shortened by 6 bases and J by 1 base, with 15 bases between the two germline ends. In germline, CDR1 is MNHEY, CDR2 SMNVEV (reference sequence). The CDR3 sequence: CASSLTAGWNTEAFF. For the CDR3, the DNA is TGTGCCAGCAGCCTAACGGCAGGATGGAACACTGAAGCTTTCTTT.

The chain joins TRBV2 to TRBJ2-3; D may be TRBD1 (5 bases). Trimming removed 3 bases at V and 1 base at J, with 17 bases between. Per germline, CDR1 SNHLY and CDR2 FYNNEI. The CDR3 extends over 17 amino acids. Here the CDR3 reads CASSDKGWMVRTDTQYF. CDR3 bases: TGTGCCAGCAGTGATAAGGGGTGGATGGTGCGCACAGATACGCAGTATTTT.

The chain couples TRBV28 to TRBJ1-6; 7 bases are shared with TRBD1. Trimming cost V 7 bases and J 7 bases; bases outside gene matches: 10. Germline V CDR1 and CDR2: MDHEN, SYDVKM. The CDR3 length is 15 residues. The CDR3: CASINRDSSNSPLHF. For the CDR3, the DNA is TGTGCCAGCATTAACCGGGACAGCTCAAATTCACCCCTCCACTTT.

This chain uses TRBV3-1 (or the pseudogene TRBV3-2) with TRBJ2-3; TRBD2 might be the D (7 bases). With 5 bases removed from V and 4 bases from J, the gap between germline ends came to 10 bases. The CDR3 contains 13 residues. The germline gives CDR1 LGHDT, CDR2 YNNKEL (reference sequence). CDR3 region: CASSGRGADTQYF. CDR3 bases: TGTGCCAGCAGCGGGAGGGGGGCAGATACGCAGTATTTT.

The V call is TRBV2, the J call TRBJ2-5; the D gene is possibly TRBD2 (5 bases). This CDR3 is 15 amino acids long. Germline values: CDR1 SNHLY, CDR2 FYNNEI. V lost 6 bases, J lost 5 bases, and 19 bases lay in between. The CDR3 sequence: CASRGSAGMGETQYF. The CDR3 nucleotides are TGTGCCAGCAGAGGTTCGGCCGGGATGGGGGAGACCCAGTACTTC. Complete variable domain (other parts from reference TRBV2 and TRBJ2-5): EPEVTQTPSHQVTQMGQEVILRCVPISNHLYFYWYRQILGQKVEFLVSFYNNEISEKSEIFDDQFSVERPDGSNFTLKIRSTKLEDSAMYFCASRGSAGMGETQYFGPGTRLLVL.

This chain uses TRBV28 with TRBJ1-2, with D possibly matching TRBD1 (6 bases). The V gene lost 1 base and the J gene lost 7 bases, with 13 bases spanning the gap. Germline loops: CDR1 MDHEN, CDR2 SYDVKM. The CDR3 spans 14 residues. The CDR3 loop reads CASSLSTGYPGYTF. Here the CDR3 DNA reads TGTGCCAGCAGTTTATCTACAGGGTATCCTGGCTACACCTTC.

The chain carries TRBV10-2 and TRBJ2-3, with 7 bases aligning to TRBD2. V shed 0 bases, J shed 6 bases, and the junction held 9 bases outside the gene matches. Germline CDR1 and CDR2: WSHSY and SAAADI. This CDR3 contains 16 residues. In DNA form, the CDR3 reads TGCGCCAGCAGTGAGTCTGGGGGGGACGAGATGGATACGCAGTATTTT. Amino acids: CASSESGGDEMDTQYF.